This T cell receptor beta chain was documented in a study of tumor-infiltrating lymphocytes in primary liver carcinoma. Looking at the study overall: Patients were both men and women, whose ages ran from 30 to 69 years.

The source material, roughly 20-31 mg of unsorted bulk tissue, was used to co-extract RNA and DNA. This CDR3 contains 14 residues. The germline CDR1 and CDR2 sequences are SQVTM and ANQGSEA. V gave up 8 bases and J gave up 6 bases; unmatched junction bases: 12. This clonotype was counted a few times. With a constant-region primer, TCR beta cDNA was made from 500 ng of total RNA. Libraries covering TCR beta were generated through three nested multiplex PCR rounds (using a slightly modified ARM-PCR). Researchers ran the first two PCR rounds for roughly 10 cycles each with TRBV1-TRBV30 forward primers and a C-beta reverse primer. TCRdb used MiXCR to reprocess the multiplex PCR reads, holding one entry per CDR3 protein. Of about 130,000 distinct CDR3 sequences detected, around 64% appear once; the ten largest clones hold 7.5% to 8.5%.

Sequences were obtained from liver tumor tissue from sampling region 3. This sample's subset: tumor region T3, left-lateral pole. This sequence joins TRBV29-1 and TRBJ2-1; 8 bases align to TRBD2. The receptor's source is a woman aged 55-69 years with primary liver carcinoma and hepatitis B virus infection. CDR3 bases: TGCAGCTCTTCCCTAACGGGAGGGGGCAATGAGCAGTTCTTC. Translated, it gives CSSSLTGGGNEQFF.